Below, one TCR beta chain is given with its context. The J segment lost 8 bases and the V segment lost 1 base, leaving 13 bases of the junction unmatched. The germline gives CDR1 GTSNPN, CDR2 SVGIG (reference sequence). The CDR3 has 15 amino acids. The assay was immunoSEQ multiplex PCR, and TCRdb's table has in-frame clones only and misses some. Here the sample spans roughly 230,000 clones, roughly 85% being singletons. This sample was included in a study of blood T cell repertoires in COVID-19. The material sequenced was peripheral blood. This TCR derives from a man in his fifties or sixties with COVID-19, enrolled during active disease. The chain uses TRBV30 and TRBJ1-2; TRBD1 matches at 7 bases. The CDR3 DNA reads TGTGCCTGGAGTGGAACCGTCACAGGGGAGTGGGGCTACACCTTC. Translating gives CAWSGTVTGEWGYTF.